The text below deals with one TCR beta chain. The antigen it binds to is not known. No much larger clonotype is one base removed from it; base qualities were not supplied. The CDR3 holds 15 amino acids from the cysteine to the phenylalanine. Only the CDR3 region is kept as DNA, spanning 45 bases read in frame from base 1. Clipping removes 1 base from V and 3 bases from J, with 2 as the unmatched junction base count. CDR1 and CDR2, looked up from the germline V gene, are SGHAT and FQNNGV. Libraries were made using the immunoSEQ multiplex PCR assay. Following the manufacturer's protocol, the hsTCRB Kit was used to amplify rearranged TCR beta chain sequences. TCRB libraries were sequenced on an Illumina MiSeq. The authors processed their data as follows. The proprietary platform of the kit vendor was used for demultiplexing, trimming and gene mapping. The table comes from immuneACCESS by way of TCRdb, which keeps in-frame sequences with V and J called. Part of the clones is missing from these tables; in studies checked, under half for an unresolved V gene and the rest for unknown reasons. V, J and clone size are those of that table, while D and trimming were read from the DNA. The sample table lists 60,000 to 65,000 clones, roughly 79% of them with a count of one. The ten largest account for approximately 5% of the sample.

The data were taken from a study of a mutant IDH1 vaccine in newly diagnosed glioma (dated by TCRdb to about 2021). Describing the broader study: Vaccination began 4-6 weeks after radiotherapy alone, or alongside temozolomide cycles in the chemotherapy-containing groups. Of the approximately 33 treated patients, approximately 62% were male and approximately 38% were female, and a mean age of around 40 years was recorded. Before enrollment, patients had received standard therapy of radiotherapy alone, temozolomide alone, or radiochemotherapy with temozolomide; most received the combination. The week-35 safety follow-up took place at visit V12, and the week-47 end of study took place at visit V13. Peripheral blood samples were drawn at six visits, namely V03 (baseline), V05, V07, V10, V12 and V13. Longitudinal TCRB deep sequencing was performed for roughly 25 treated patients wherever samples were available for exploratory analyses.

The time point label, as the study defines it: week 35, safety follow-up. Every vaccine dose consisted of 300 ug of a 20-mer mutant IDH1 peptide in Montanide, administered subcutaneously together with topical imiquimod. Across visits V03 through V10, patients got a total of eight vaccinations, given in weeks 1, 3, 5, 7, 11, 15, 19 and 23. All donors had newly diagnosed IDH1-mutant astrocytomas of WHO grade 3 or 4 that showed loss of nuclear ATRX. The samples were drawn from NOA16, a multicentre, single-arm, open-label phase I trial in Germany that tested a mutant IDH1 peptide vaccine in humans for the first time. Genomic DNA for TCRB sequencing was isolated from EDTA blood with the DNeasy Blood and Tissue Kit. Results the study describes overall, beyond this receptor: Availability determined which PBMC samples were chosen for TCRB deep sequencing. No apparent relationship was observed between pseudoprogression and alterations in the top peripheral T cell clonotypes detected by TCRB sequencing. According to the authors, sample limitations meant that analyses of patient blood samples could not be reproduced. Vaccine-induced immune responses across multiple MHC alleles were detected in approximately 94% of patients.

The rearrangement joined TRBV11-2 to TRBJ2-2, and 7 bases in between align with TRBD2. The TCR sequence derives from a middle-aged man with glioma. Specimen: PBMCs, collected from a glioma patient whose treatment included an IDH1 peptide vaccine. The CDR3 loop reads CASSLGGSDTGELFF. Here is the DNA: TGTGCCAGCAGCTTAGGCGGGAGTGACACCGGGGAGCTGTTTTTT. Where the CDR3 stops, the reference TRBV11-2 and TRBJ2-2 genes take over; the full variable domain is EAGVAQSPRYKIIEKRQSVAFWCNPISGHATLYWYQQILGQGPKLLIQFQNNGVVDDSQLPKDRFSAERLKGVDSTLKIQPAKLEDSAVYLCASSLGGSDTGELFFGEGSRLTVL.